Presented here are 6 T cell receptor beta chains from one specimen sequenced in a study of blood T cell repertoires in COVID-19. Using immunoSEQ multiplex PCR, the repertoire was profiled, and TCRdb retains in-frame clones only, with some absent. Of approximately 160,000 clones in the sample, under 90% are singletons; the top ten hold nearly 8%. Material for sequencing was PBMCs or T cells enriched from blood (not recorded which). The source is a woman in her forties or fifties who had recovered from COVID-19.

The V gene is TRBV7-9, the J gene TRBJ2-6, with 9 bases identical to TRBD2. The CDR3 sequence is 19 residues long. The trim removed 0 bases at V and 4 bases at J, leaving 10 bases unmatched. CDR1 and CDR2 from the germline V gene are SEHNR and FQNEAQ (reference sequence). The CDR3 loop is CASSLATSGSASGANVLTF. CDR3 DNA: TGTGCCAGCAGCTTAGCGACTAGCGGCTCTGCTTCCGGGGCCAACGTCCTGACTTTC.

CDR3 sequence: CASSEAFRRGGETQYF. For the CDR3, the DNA is TGTGCCAGCAGCGAAGCGTTTCGCCGGGGAGGGGAGACCCAGTACTTC. This chain joins TRBV11-3 and TRBJ2-5; 7 positions match TRBD2. Losses at the gene ends were 5 bases for V and 5 bases for J; bases not matched to a gene: 14. This CDR3 region has 16 residues. Looked up from germline, CDR1 is SGHNT and CDR2 is YENEEA.

The chain recombines TRBV5-6 with TRBJ1-2; TRBD1 matches 7 bases. Germline V gene data show CDR1 as SGHDT and CDR2 as YYEEEE. The CDR3 spans 13 residues. J lost 14 bases, V lost 3 bases, and 13 bases had no gene match. DNA of the CDR3: TGTGCCAGCAGCTGGGGAGATGACAGGGCCGGGACCTTC. Encoded protein: CASSWGDDRAGTF. The full variable domain, rest sourced from reference TRBV5-6 and TRBJ1-2, is DAGVTQSPTHLIKTRGQQVTLRCSPKSGHDTVSWYQQALGQGPQFIFQYYEEEERQRGNFPDRFSGHQFPNYSSELNVNALLLGDSALYLCASSWGDDRAGTFGSGTRLTVV.

V gene TRBV6-6 combines with J gene TRBJ1-1; TRBD1 might be the D (5 bases). Per the germline V gene, CDR1 is MNHNY and CDR2 is SVGAGI (reference sequence). The germline V and J ends were trimmed by 5 bases and 5 bases, with 21 bases remaining between them. The CDR3 is made up of 16 amino acids. This CDR3 is CASSRPLRDAGTEAFF. The DNA of the CDR3 is TGTGCCAGCAGTCGACCATTACGGGACGCGGGGACTGAAGCTTTCTTT.

This clone was detected only a few times. The chain joins TRBV19 to TRBJ1-4; 7 nucleotides align to TRBD1. Trimming cost V 0 bases and J 8 bases; bases outside gene matches: 9. Germline assignment: CDR1 LNHDA and CDR2 SQIVND (reference sequence). The CDR3 sequence is 16 residues long. DNA for the CDR3: TGTGCCAGTAGTATAGACCGGACAGGTCGGAAAGAAAAACTGTTTTTT. Translating it yields CASSIDRTGRKEKLFF.

The rearrangement uses TRBV10-3 and TRBJ1-6; 9 bases match TRBD1. The germline V gene encodes CDR1 ENHRY and CDR2 SYGVKD. This CDR3 region has 13 residues. The V segment lost 7 bases and the J segment 10 bases; nucleotides outside the gene matches: 5. In nucleotides, the CDR3 is TGTGCCATCACCCCGGGACAGGGATCACCCCTCCACTTT. This sequence encodes CAITPGQGSPLHF.